These 19 T cell receptor beta chains were all obtained from the same sample, sequenced in a study of blood T cell repertoires in COVID-19. Produced via immunoSEQ multiplex PCR; TCRdb's table is partial and in-frame only. Among around 430,000 clones, 88% were seen once, and the ten largest hold roughly 13%. Sequenced sample: peripheral blood. All receptors derive from a woman aged 50 to 60 with COVID-19, enrolled during active disease.

This chain joins TRBV7-3 and TRBJ1-1; D possibly corresponds to TRBD1 (6 bases). Germline-derived CDR1 and CDR2 are SGHTA and FQGTGA. Trimming shortened V by 4 bases and J by 1 base, and 25 bases separated the two germline ends. The CDR3 contains 19 residues. The CDR3 spells CASSYQRRGAFGWNTEAFF. The DNA of the CDR3 is TGTGCCAGCAGCTACCAAAGGCGGGGGGCGTTCGGTTGGAACACTGAAGCTTTCTTT. The complete variable domain, with remaining parts taken from reference TRBV7-3 and TRBJ1-1, reads GAGVSQTPSNKVTEKGKYVELRCDPISGHTALYWYRQSLGQGPEFLIYFQGTGAADDSGLPNDRFFAVRPEGSVSTLKIQRTERGDSAVYLCASSYQRRGAFGWNTEAFFGQGTRLTVV.

The genes are TRBV7-8 and TRBJ2-1; TRBD1 matches 7 bases. The CDR3 has 15 amino acids. V dropped 5 bases and J dropped 0; count of bases not matched to a gene: 4. Per the germline V gene, CDR1 is SGHVS and CDR2 is FQNEAQ. The CDR3 here is CASSPDRSSYNEQFF. The CDR3 DNA follows: TGTGCCAGCAGCCCGGACAGGAGCTCCTACAATGAGCAGTTCTTC.

The chain links TRBV3-1 (or the pseudogene TRBV3-2) to TRBJ1-1, with D perhaps matching TRBD1 (5 bases). V lost 0 bases, J lost 5 bases, and 13 bases lay in between. This CDR3 is built from 15 residues. The V gene's germline CDR1 is LGHDT and CDR2 YNNKEL (reference sequence). In DNA form, the CDR3 reads TGTGCCAGCAGCCAAGACAGGGCATTCGTTACTGAAGCTTTCTTT. It translates to CASSQDRAFVTEAFF.

This rearrangement joins TRBV28 to TRBJ2-7, with a possible D match to TRBD2 (6 bases). The CDR3 is 17 amino acids. In germline, CDR1 is MDHEN, CDR2 SYDVKM. Trimming took off 3 bases at V and 3 bases at J, with 21 bases between the two ends. The CDR3 here is CASSFPRVGLMDYEQYF. CDR3 bases: TGTGCCAGCAGTTTCCCCAGGGTGGGACTTATGGACTACGAGCAGTACTTC.

The chain links TRBV7-2 to TRBJ1-5; D ambiguous. CDR1 and CDR2 from the germline V gene are SGHTA and FQGNSA. Trimming shortened V by 4 bases and J by 5 bases, and 6 bases separated the two germline ends. The CDR3 sequence is 12 residues long. CDR3: CASSSSDQPQHF. The DNA for the CDR3 is TGTGCCAGCAGCTCCTCGGATCAGCCCCAGCATTTT.

The chain recombines TRBV5-5 with TRBJ1-1, with a possible D match to TRBD1 (6 bases). V was clipped by 7 bases and J by 0 bases, with 19 bases between them. The CDR3 is made up of 16 amino acids. From germline, CDR1 is SGHKS and CDR2 YYEKEE (reference sequence). The CDR3 region is CASLVTLDSMNTEAFF. CDR3 in DNA: TGTGCCAGCCTGGTAACATTGGACAGCATGAACACTGAAGCTTTCTTT.

This clone was detected many times. This same CDR3 is encoded by further DNA sequences in the sample. The rearrangement uses TRBV5-5 and TRBJ1-1; D gene unclear. This CDR3 has 14 residues. V dropped 2 bases and J dropped 0 bases, with 8 bases sitting between them. Germline lookup yields CDR1 SGHKS and CDR2 YYEKEE (reference sequence). Written as DNA, the CDR3 is TGTGCCAGCAGCTTACAGAAGATGAACACTGAAGCTTTCTTT. Translating gives CASSLQKMNTEAFF.

V is TRBV5-8 and J is TRBJ1-4; 8 bases map to TRBD1. CDR1 is SGHTS, CDR2 YDEGEE, per germline. Trimming cost V 3 bases and J 7 bases; bases outside gene matches: 2. This CDR3 region has 13 residues. The CDR3 loop reads CASSSGQAEKLFF. In nucleotides, the CDR3 is TGTGCCAGCAGCTCGGGACAGGCTGAAAAACTGTTTTTT.

V usage is TRBV19 and J usage is TRBJ1-5; 10 bases map to TRBD1. The CDR3 has 13 residues. J was trimmed by 5 bases and V by 9 bases; bases with no gene match: 4. The germline CDR1 and CDR2 sequences are LNHDA and SQIVND (reference sequence). The CDR3 nucleotides read TGTGCCAGCGCCGGGACAGGGGATCAGCCCCAGCATTTT. Protein: CASAGTGDQPQHF.

This clone was observed once. V is TRBV14 and J is TRBJ2-1, with 7 bases aligning to TRBD1. Germline V lookup: CDR1 SGHDN, CDR2 FVKESK. V trimming: 3 bases; J trimming: 7 bases; junction bases outside the gene matches: 9. CDR3 size: 15 residues. The CDR3 is CASSHPGTVRNEQFF. Written as DNA, the CDR3 is TGTGCCAGCAGCCACCCTGGGACAGTAAGGAATGAGCAGTTCTTC. The whole variable domain, filled in from reference TRBV14 and TRBJ2-1, reads EAGVTQFPSHSVIEKGQTVTLRCDPISGHDNLYWYRRVMGKEIKFLLHFVKESKQDESGMPNNRFLAERTGGTYSTLKVQPAELEDSGVYFCASSHPGTVRNEQFFGPGTRLTVL.

The genes are TRBV18 and TRBJ2-7, with D possibly matching TRBD1 (6 bases). V lost 3 bases to trimming and J lost 6 bases, with 15 bases between them. This CDR3 spans 14 amino acids. Looked up from germline, CDR1 is KGHSH and CDR2 is LQKENI. CDR3 sequence reads: CASSPAGGRFEQYF. CDR3 nucleotide sequence: TGTGCCAGCTCACCGGCTGGGGGCCGGTTCGAGCAGTACTTC.

The chain carries TRBV2 and TRBJ1-3, with D perhaps TRBD1 (5 bases). V shed 6 bases and J shed 0 bases, with 12 bases lying between them. Germline values: CDR1 SNHLY, CDR2 FYNNEI. The length of the CDR3 is 15 residues. CDR3 residues: CASRGGRISGNTIYF. CDR3 nucleotides: TGTGCCAGCAGGGGGGGACGGATCTCTGGAAACACCATATATTTT.

This chain joins TRBV4-1 and TRBJ1-6; tentatively, D is TRBD1 (5 bases). The V end was cut by 1 base, the J end by 6 bases, with 10 bases between. The CDR3 sequence is 15 residues long. CDR1 is MGHRA and CDR2 is YSYEKL in the germline V gene. The CDR3 region has the DNA TGCGCCAGCAGCCAAGGGACACCTTTTAATTCACCCCTCCACTTT. It codes for CASSQGTPFNSPLHF.

V and J are TRBV5-1 and TRBJ2-1; 7 bases map to TRBD1. Germline assignment: CDR1 SGHRS and CDR2 YFSETQ. V trimming: 4 bases; J trimming: 9 bases; junction bases outside the gene matches: 10. The length of the CDR3 is 14 residues. CDR3 bases: TGCGCCAGCAGCCCTACAGACAGGGTGACTGAGCAGTTCTTC. Residues: CASSPTDRVTEQFF.

A single count supports this clone. The genes are TRBV27 and TRBJ1-4; 9 bases align to TRBD1. The V segment lost 6 bases and the J segment 7 bases; nucleotides outside the gene matches: 9. CDR1 and CDR2 from the germline V gene are MNHEY and SMNVEV (reference sequence). This CDR3 is 15 amino acids long. Written as DNA, the CDR3 is TGTGCCAGCAGGAAAATTCGGGACAGGGCTGAAAAACTGTTTTTT. Its translation is CASRKIRDRAEKLFF.

V is TRBV27 and J is TRBJ2-5; 8 positions match TRBD1. Germline CDR1 MNHEY, CDR2 SMNVEV (reference sequence). The CDR3 has 13 residues. Unmatched junction bases numbered 6, after V lost 5 bases and J lost 7 bases. CDR3 sequence (DNA): TGTGCCAGCAGTCCGGACAGGGACAGGACCCAGTACTTC. It is translated as CASSPDRDRTQYF.

The rearrangement links TRBV6-1 to TRBJ1-1; no clear D. Trimming took 1 base from V and 11 from J, leaving 14 bases between them. CDR1 MNHNS and CDR2 SASEGT come from the germline V gene. There are 13 residues in the CDR3. CDR3 loop: CASSEGANLLAFF. The CDR3 DNA reads as TGTGCCAGCAGTGAAGGGGCGAACCTTTTGGCTTTCTTT.

The chain joins TRBV21-1 to TRBJ1-2; the table calls TRBD1, which could not be checked here. TRBV21-1 is marked as a pseudogene. The CDR3 contains 19 residues. CDR3 in amino acids: CASSKVAGAEGGFNYGYTF. The CDR3 DNA reads as TGTGCCAGCAGCAAAGTGGCCGGGGCGGAAGGGGGTTTTAACTATGGCTACACCTTC.

The chain uses TRBV5-4 and TRBJ2-7, with 9 bases aligning to TRBD2. V lost 3 bases and J lost 2; bases outside the gene matches: 6. There are 15 residues in the CDR3. Germline CDR1 reads SGHNT; CDR2 reads YYREEE (reference sequence). CDR3 nucleotides: TGTGCCAGCAGCTCTATAGCGGGGGCGGCCTACGAGCAGTACTTC. This encodes CASSSIAGAAYEQYF.